These 32 T cell receptor beta chains were sequenced from one sample in a study of patients and donors after allogeneic stem cell transplantation. MiXCR was run by TCRdb on the RT-PCR reads, yielding one entry per CDR3 protein. In the table there are about a million distinct CDR3 sequences, over 15% of which are singletons. The sequencing input was blood, either unsorted or a sorted T cell fraction (not recorded which). The source of these receptors is a human donor who was either an allogeneic HSCT recipient or a stem cell or donor lymphocyte infusion donor (not recorded which). It is not recorded whose cells these are; they may come from a transplant donor.

The CDR3 loop reads CASSSGGSGLTDTQYF. CDR3 nucleotides: TGTGCCAGCAGCTCGGGGGGTAGCGGCCTCACAGATACGCAGTATTTT. The chain couples TRBV7-9 to TRBJ2-3, with 7 bases aligning to TRBD2. Trimming cost V 4 bases and J 2 bases; bases outside gene matches: 9. The CDR3 is 16 residues long. Germline values: CDR1 SEHNR, CDR2 FQNEAQ (reference sequence).

This clonotype was detected a few times. V is TRBV4-1 and J is TRBJ2-1; a weak D match, TRBD2 (6 bases). The CDR3 spans 14 residues. Germline V lookup: CDR1 MGHRA, CDR2 YSYEKL. With 3 bases removed from V and 8 bases from J, the gap between germline ends came to 14 bases. CDR3 region: CASSQIGTLDEQFF. As DNA, the CDR3 is TGCGCCAGCAGCCAGATTGGGACTTTAGATGAGCAGTTCTTC.

V and J are TRBV7-9 and TRBJ2-7; D is uncertain. The CDR3 is 12 residues long. The V gene's germline CDR1 is SEHNR and CDR2 FQNEAQ (reference sequence). V was trimmed by 1 base and J by 5 bases, leaving 6 bases between them. The CDR3 sequence is CASSLGLNEQYF. The CDR3 DNA follows: TGTGCCAGCAGCTTAGGCCTAAACGAGCAGTACTTC.

J is TRBJ2-7 and V is TRBV5-1, with 10 nucleotides matching TRBD2. From germline, CDR1 is SGHRS and CDR2 YFSETQ. Unmatched junction bases numbered 15, after V lost 3 bases and J lost 6 bases. This CDR3 comprises 17 residues. For the CDR3, the DNA is TGCGCCAGCAGCTCACGAGTAGCGGGAGGAGGGGGCTCCGAGCAGTACTTC. The encoded protein is CASSSRVAGGGGSEQYF.

The chain employs TRBV6-1 and TRBJ2-2, with a possible D match to TRBD2 (6 bases). V was pared by 10 bases and J by 0 bases, with 12 bases between. Germline V gene lookup returns CDR1 MNHNS and CDR2 SASEGT. This CDR3 spans 14 amino acids. The CDR3 DNA follows: TGTGCCACAGTAGCGGTTTCGAACACCGGGGAGCTGTTTTTT. It codes for CATVAVSNTGELFF.

This clonotype was seen only a few times. The chain combines TRBV12-3 or TRBV12-4 with TRBJ2-1; D may be TRBD1 (8 bases). There are 15 residues in the CDR3. V was clipped by 3 bases and J by 6 bases, with 15 bases between them. The CDR3 DNA sequence: TGTGCCAGCAGTTTCCGGACAGGGAGGGTCAATGAGCAGTTCTTC. Its protein product is CASSFRTGRVNEQFF.

This clonotype has only one observation. The chain links TRBV12-3 or TRBV12-4 to TRBJ1-2; 8 bases line up with TRBD1. J gave up 7 bases and V 5 bases, and 3 bases lay outside the gene matches. This CDR3 is built from 12 residues. In nucleotides, the CDR3 is TGTGCCAGCAGTGGACAGGGTATTGGCTACACCTTC. It is translated as CASSGQGIGYTF.

The chain has TRBV11-2 and TRBJ2-1, with 14 nucleotides matching TRBD2. The CDR3 is made up of 19 amino acids. Germline lookup yields CDR1 SGHAT and CDR2 FQNNGV. V dropped 6 bases and J dropped 0; count of bases not matched to a gene: 10. Written as DNA, the CDR3 is TGTGCCAGCAGGCTGGGACTAGCGGGAGAACTTACCTCCTACAATGAGCAGTTCTTC. The encoded protein is CASRLGLAGELTSYNEQFF.

In its sample, this clonotype was seen a few times. The genes are TRBV20-1 and TRBJ2-7; 8 bases line up with TRBD2. The CDR3 spans 15 residues. In germline, CDR1 is DFQATT, CDR2 SNEGSKA (reference sequence). The V segment lost 5 bases and the J segment 1 base; nucleotides outside the gene matches: 10. The CDR3 region has the DNA TGCAGTGCTCAAACCAGCGGGAGCTATTCCTACGAGCAGTACTTC. It encodes CSAQTSGSYSYEQYF.

The rearrangement links TRBV5-1 to TRBJ2-5, with 11 positions matching TRBD2. The germline V gene has CDR1 SGHRS and CDR2 YFSETQ. There are 17 residues in the CDR3. Losses at the gene ends were 0 bases for V and 5 bases for J; bases not matched to a gene: 9. The CDR3 bases are TGCGCCAGCAGCTTGGCGCCACTAGCGGGAGCTACGGAGACCCAGTACTTC. It codes for CASSLAPLAGATETQYF.

The CDR3 DNA follows: TGTGCCAGCAGCTTACTTGTACCGAACACCGGGGAGCTGTTTTTT. Translating gives CASSLLVPNTGELFF. V is TRBV7-9 and J is TRBJ2-2, with D unclear. Germline lookup yields CDR1 SEHNR and CDR2 FQNEAQ (reference sequence). The CDR3 has 15 amino acids. With 2 bases removed from V and 0 bases from J, the gap between germline ends came to 7 bases.

J is TRBJ1-2 and V is TRBV5-6; tentatively, D is TRBD1 (5 bases). V was cut by 4 bases and J by 8 bases, with 15 bases left in between. Germline CDR1 is SGHDT and CDR2 is YYEEEE. The CDR3 covers 13 residues. In nucleotides, the CDR3 is TGTGCCAGCAGCCCGGTAGGGGAGAGGGGCTACACCTTC. This gives the protein CASSPVGERGYTF.

CDR3 amino acids: CATSRGGIIGAKNIQYF. The CDR3 DNA sequence: TGTGCCACCAGCAGAGGAGGGATCATAGGAGCCAAAAACATTCAGTACTTC. The chain is built from TRBV15 and TRBJ2-4, with a tentative D call TRBD2 (5 bases). CDR3 length: 17 residues. The V gene lost 1 base and the J gene lost 0 bases, with 13 bases spanning the gap. Germline CDR1 and CDR2: LNHNV and YYDKDF (reference sequence).

The CDR3 nucleotides read TGTGCCAGCAGCTGGATCCCACAGATGACTAGCGTCTGGTATTTT. It is translated as CASSWIPQMTSVWYF. The chain uses TRBV5-5 and TRBJ2-3; 8 bases fit TRBD2. The trim removed 3 bases at V and 14 bases at J, leaving 17 bases unmatched. The CDR3 has 15 amino acids. Germline assignment: CDR1 SGHKS and CDR2 YYEKEE (reference sequence).

The chain carries TRBV5-6 and TRBJ1-4; D remains ambiguous. V lost 4 bases and J 3 bases, leaving 13 bases between the germline ends. CDR1 is SGHDT and CDR2 is YYEEEE in the germline V gene. This CDR3 spans 15 amino acids. The CDR3 is CASSQLGVPNEKLFF. The CDR3, as DNA: TGTGCCAGCAGCCAATTGGGAGTGCCTAATGAAAAACTGTTTTTT.

The chain's CDR3 is CAIAQTGPSYEQYF. In DNA form, the CDR3 reads TGTGCCATTGCCCAGACAGGGCCCTCCTACGAGCAGTACTTC. The chain is built from TRBV10-3 and TRBJ2-7; TRBD1 matches at 7 bases. Germline V gene sequence: CDR1 ENHRY, CDR2 SYGVKD. CDR3 length equals 14 residues. After removal of 9 bases from V and 0 bases from J, the junction contained 8 bases not matched to a gene.

The chain's CDR3 is CASSFVGLATGELFF. In nucleotides, the CDR3 is TGTGCCAGCAGTTTCGTCGGCCTGGCCACCGGGGAGCTGTTTTTT. J is TRBJ2-2 and V is TRBV12-3 or TRBV12-4, with unresolved D. The CDR3 extends over 15 amino acids. V was trimmed by 3 bases and J by 4 bases, leaving 12 bases between them.

This chain connects TRBV12-3 or TRBV12-4 to TRBJ2-2; D is unclear. The CDR3 is made up of 11 amino acids. The V end lost 8 bases, the J end lost 10 bases, and 11 bases lay between the germline ends. The CDR3 spells CASGVIEELFF. The DNA for the CDR3 is TGTGCCAGCGGCGTAATAGAGGAGCTGTTTTTT.

The chain links TRBV5-1 to TRBJ2-7; TRBD1 aligns across 11 bases. The CDR3 totals 15 residues. V lost 0 bases and J lost 9; bases outside the gene matches: 8. Germline V gives CDR1 SGHRS, CDR2 YFSETQ. The CDR3 reads CASSLDGQGALGQYF. DNA of the CDR3: TGCGCCAGCAGCTTGGATGGACAGGGGGCGCTCGGGCAGTACTTC.

This sequence joins TRBV5-1 and TRBJ1-1, with D possibly matching TRBD1 (5 bases). There are 16 residues in the CDR3. The V gene lost 4 bases and the J gene lost 4 bases, with 20 bases spanning the gap. Germline CDR1 is SGHRS and CDR2 is YFSETQ. The CDR3 nucleotides are TGCGCCAGCAGCCAAAGGGGAAGAGGGGACGCCACTGAAGCTTTCTTT. This encodes CASSQRGRGDATEAFF.

This clonotype was picked up a small number of times. The chain is built from TRBV4-2 and TRBJ2-6, with a weak D call TRBD2 (5 bases). V shed 1 base and J shed 2 bases, with 18 bases lying between them. The CDR3 sequence is 19 residues long. Germline V gene sequence: CDR1 LGHNA, CDR2 YNFKEQ. CDR3 in DNA: TGTGCCAGCAGCCAAGGCGCTGGGAGAGTTCGGGCTGGGGCCAACGTCCTGACTTTC. It specifies CASSQGAGRVRAGANVLTF.

This clonotype came up many times. The V gene is TRBV29-1, the J gene TRBJ1-5; D is possibly TRBD1 (5 bases). The V gene's germline CDR1 is SQVTM and CDR2 ANQGSEA. With 4 bases removed from V and 6 bases from J, the gap between germline ends came to 13 bases. This CDR3 is 13 amino acids long. CDR3 sequence (DNA): TGCAGCGTTGTCGAACAGGTCGGTCAGCCCCAGCATTTT. Encoded protein: CSVVEQVGQPQHF.

A few counts support this clonotype. CDR3 in DNA: TGTGCCAGCAGCTTAATGACAGGGACTGAAGCTTTCTTT. This codes for CASSLMTGTEAFF. The chain employs TRBV7-3 and TRBJ1-1; 7 positions agree with TRBD1. The CDR3 sequence is 13 residues long. Germline trimming cut 1 base from V and 5 bases from J; bases unmatched to any gene: 1. The germline gives CDR1 SGHTA, CDR2 FQGTGA. Filled out from reference TRBV7-3 and TRBJ1-1, the complete variable domain reads GAGVSQTPSNKVTEKGKYVELRCDPISGHTALYWYRQSLGQGPEFLIYFQGTGAADDSGLPNDRFFAVRPEGSVSTLKIQRTERGDSAVYLCASSLMTGTEAFFGQGTRLTVV.

This sequence joins TRBV27 and TRBJ2-7; 8 bases map to TRBD2. V shed 5 bases and J 4 bases; nucleotides not matched to a gene: 7. The CDR3 totals 14 residues. Germline assignment: CDR1 MNHEY and CDR2 SMNVEV (reference sequence). DNA of the CDR3: TGTGCCAGCAGTCCCAGCGGGAGTTGGTACGAGCAGTACTTC. The encoded protein is CASSPSGSWYEQYF.

Ten or more counts support this clonotype. This chain links TRBV12-3 or TRBV12-4 with TRBJ2-7; weak D call: TRBD1 (6 bases). The CDR3 has 15 residues. Trimming pared 6 bases from V and 0 bases from J, leaving 15 bases between. The CDR3 sequence is CASRGAGHLSYEQYF. Written as DNA, the CDR3 is TGTGCCAGCAGGGGGGCAGGGCACCTCTCCTACGAGCAGTACTTC.

This chain joins TRBV4-1 and TRBJ2-1; TRBD1 or TRBD2 may be the D gene (5 bases each). This CDR3 comprises 17 residues. With 0 bases removed from V and 7 bases from J, the gap between germline ends came to 19 bases. Germline CDR1 and CDR2: MGHRA and YSYEKL. CDR3 DNA: TGCGCCAGCAGCCAAGATCGTAGCCAGGGAGTACGGAATGAGCAGTTCTTC. It translates to CASSQDRSQGVRNEQFF.

The chain uses TRBV2 and TRBJ2-3; TRBD2 might be the D (5 bases). Trimming removed 2 bases from V and 3 bases from J, with 6 bases in between. The germline V gene encodes CDR1 SNHLY and CDR2 FYNNEI. This CDR3 has 13 amino acids. The DNA of the CDR3 is TGTGCCAGCAGTGAACGGGAAACAGATACGCAGTATTTT. Translation: CASSERETDTQYF.

The chain links TRBV4-1 to TRBJ2-7; D is possibly TRBD1 or TRBD2 (5 bases each). The CDR3 covers 12 residues. Germline V lookup: CDR1 MGHRA, CDR2 YSYEKL. Trimming shortened V by 8 bases and J by 7 bases, and 15 bases separated the two germline ends. In nucleotides, the CDR3 is TGCGCCAGCGGGGACGATTTGACAGAGCAGTACTTC. This gives the protein CASGDDLTEQYF.

This clonotype was seen a single time. The J gene is TRBJ2-5, the V gene TRBV29-1, with D uncertain. Germline CDR1 and CDR2: SQVTM and ANQGSEA. The CDR3 has 12 residues. The germline V and J ends were trimmed by 7 bases and 4 bases, with 13 bases remaining between them. The CDR3 coding sequence is TGCAGCGCCCAACCTCAACGAGAGACCCAGTACTTC. It codes for CSAQPQRETQYF. Full variable domain (remainder filled in from reference TRBV29-1 and TRBJ2-5): SAVISQKPSRDICQRGTSLTIQCQVDSQVTMMFWYRQQPGQSLTLIATANQGSEATYESGFVIDKFPISRPNLTFSTLTVSNMSPEDSSIYLCSAQPQRETQYFGPGTRLLVL.

The V call is TRBV2, the J call TRBJ2-7; 9 bases fit TRBD2. Germline V CDR1 and CDR2: SNHLY, FYNNEI. Germline trimming cut 4 bases from V and 2 bases from J; bases unmatched to any gene: 9. The CDR3 is 16 amino acids. The CDR3 region is CASSVLAGPNAYEQYF. In nucleotides, the CDR3 is TGTGCCAGCAGTGTGCTAGCGGGACCGAACGCCTACGAGCAGTACTTC.

There are a few counts of this clonotype. CDR3 in amino acids: CSARTGERGYTF. The CDR3, as DNA: TGCAGTGCTAGAACCGGGGAGCGTGGCTACACCTTC. J is TRBJ1-2 and V is TRBV20-1, with D hard to call. V lost 2 bases and J lost 7, with 11 bases in between. This CDR3 is built from 12 residues. Germline CDR1 DFQATT, CDR2 SNEGSKA (reference sequence).

This clonotype was recorded a few times. The CDR3 DNA is TGTGCCAGCAGTATTCAAAGCGCTGAAGCTTTCTTT. It encodes CASSIQSAEAFF. The chain carries TRBV12-3 or TRBV12-4 and TRBJ1-1; D uncertain. The CDR3 is 12 amino acids. V lost 5 bases to trimming and J lost 6 bases, with 10 bases between them.